This entry describes one TCR beta chain. Germline lookup yields CDR1 LNHDA and CDR2 SQIVND (reference sequence). CDR3 length: 14 amino acids. Trimming took off 7 bases at V and 4 bases at J, with 14 bases between the two ends. The table came from immunoSEQ multiplex PCR; TCRdb's copy has only in-frame clones and leaves some out. The sample shows approximately 120,000 clones, about four fifths of them seen only once. This sample is drawn from a study of blood T cell repertoires in COVID-19. The chain links TRBV19 to TRBJ1-5; D may be TRBD1 (6 bases). The receptor was derived from a human donor in a cohort sampled during active COVID-19. Sequenced: peripheral blood. The CDR3 region has the DNA TGTGCCAGTAACACCGGGACAAGTAATCAGCCCCAGCATTTT. Encoded protein: CASNTGTSNQPQHF.